The 26 T cell receptor beta chains given below trace back to one sample, sequenced in a study of Graves' ophthalmopathy and Graves' hyperthyroidism. RNA transcripts provided the template for amplifying TCR beta CDR3 regions. The first-round RT-PCR employed HTBI primers together with the Qiagen OneStep RT-PCR kit. A multiplex PCR was then performed as the second round. Each CDR3 protein is one row after TCRdb ran MiXCR on the multiplex PCR reads. Among a few hundred thousand distinct CDR3 sequences, about a sixth were seen once, and the ten largest hold over 9%. The specimen was peripheral blood. The receptors were gathered from an adult man with Graves' ophthalmopathy.

This clonotype appeared once. The chain recombines TRBV20-1 with TRBJ2-5; 12 bases line up with TRBD1. CDR3 length equals 17 residues. Trimming removed 6 bases from V and 1 base from J; junction bases left unmatched: 12. CDR1 is DFQATT, CDR2 SNEGSKA, per germline (reference sequence). CDR3 sequence (DNA): TGCAGTGCCCAAAACGCGGGACAGGGGGCGCCCCAAGAGACCCAGTACTTC. This sequence encodes CSAQNAGQGAPQETQYF.

This clonotype was observed once. The CDR3 sequence is CSAVAETNTEAFF. In nucleotides, the CDR3 is TGCAGTGCTGTGGCGGAGACGAACACTGAAGCTTTCTTT. V gene TRBV20-1 combines with J gene TRBJ1-1; no clear D. Germline V CDR1 and CDR2: DFQATT, SNEGSKA (reference sequence). V lost 5 bases and J 1 base, leaving 11 bases between the germline ends. This CDR3 has 13 residues.

In its sample, this clonotype was seen many times. The rearrangement links TRBV9 to TRBJ2-7; D gene ambiguous. Trimming removed 4 bases from V and 5 bases from J, with 16 bases in between. The V gene's germline CDR1 is SGDLS and CDR2 YYNGEE. This CDR3 spans 14 amino acids. CDR3 loop: CASSPWAGIDEQYF. The CDR3, as DNA: TGTGCCAGCAGCCCATGGGCAGGTATCGACGAGCAGTACTTC.

In its sample, this clonotype was seen many times. The rearrangement links TRBV12-3 or TRBV12-4 to TRBJ2-5; 7 bases align to TRBD1. V trimming: 6 bases; J trimming: 4 bases; junction bases outside the gene matches: 11. This CDR3 has 15 amino acids. Here the CDR3 reads CASSLDRAVGETQYF. In nucleotides, the CDR3 is TGTGCCAGCAGCCTAGACAGGGCCGTAGGAGAGACCCAGTACTTC.

Ten or more counts support this clonotype. The chain recombines TRBV28 with TRBJ1-2; TRBD1 might be the D (5 bases). V was trimmed by 5 bases and J by 2 bases, leaving 15 bases between them. This CDR3 has 15 residues. Germline loops: CDR1 MDHEN, CDR2 SYDVKM. CDR3 in amino acids: CASSTSGLGNYGYTF. Written as DNA, the CDR3 is TGTGCCAGCAGTACATCAGGGTTGGGGAACTATGGCTACACCTTC.

V and J are TRBV28 and TRBJ2-7, with 7 bases aligning to TRBD2. Germline V gives CDR1 MDHEN, CDR2 SYDVKM. The CDR3 runs 15 residues. J gave up 0 bases and V 7 bases, and 9 bases lay outside the gene matches. CDR3 nucleotides: TGTGCCAGCACTCGATCGCGGGGGACCTCCTACGAGCAGTACTTC. Translation: CASTRSRGTSYEQYF. The full variable domain, its missing parts supplied by reference TRBV28 and TRBJ2-7, is DVKVTQSSRYLVKRTGEKVFLECVQDMDHENMFWYRQDPGLGLRLIYFSYDVKMKEKGDIPEGYSVSREKKERFSLILESASTNQTSMYLCASTRSRGTSYEQYFGPGTRLTVT.

This chain joins TRBV30 and TRBJ2-3; TRBD2 matches at 15 bases. The CDR3 is 17 residues long. Germline V CDR1 and CDR2: GTSNPN, SVGIG (reference sequence). The CDR3 sequence is CAWGRTSGRATIDTQYF. CDR3 DNA: TGTGCTTGGGGACGGACTAGCGGGAGGGCCACGATAGATACGCAGTATTTT.

V usage is TRBV11-2 and J usage is TRBJ2-7; 8 nucleotides align to TRBD2. This CDR3 has 16 residues. With 5 bases clipped from V and 2 bases from J, the junction kept 11 bases outside the gene matches. The germline V gene encodes CDR1 SGHAT and CDR2 FQNNGV. The CDR3: CASSRQLAEGAYEQYF. The DNA of the CDR3 is TGTGCCAGCAGCCGGCAACTAGCGGAAGGAGCCTACGAGCAGTACTTC. Drawing the rest from reference TRBV11-2 and TRBJ2-7, the complete variable domain is EAGVAQSPRYKIIEKRQSVAFWCNPISGHATLYWYQQILGQGPKLLIQFQNNGVVDDSQLPKDRFSAERLKGVDSTLKIQPAKLEDSAVYLCASSRQLAEGAYEQYFGPGTRLTVT.

The table lists this clonotype with many counts. CDR3 loop: CATQGAWNQPQHF. Written as DNA, the CDR3 is TGTGCCACACAGGGGGCATGGAATCAGCCCCAGCATTTT. This chain joins TRBV6-1 and TRBJ1-5, with 9 bases identical to TRBD1. Germline values: CDR1 MNHNS, CDR2 SASEGT. The CDR3 loop spans 13 amino acids. Trimming cost V 10 bases and J 4 bases; bases outside gene matches: 5.

The chain joins TRBV5-1 to TRBJ2-5, with 8 nucleotides matching TRBD2. Germline-derived CDR1 and CDR2 are SGHRS and YFSETQ. This CDR3 has 18 amino acids. V trimming: 6 bases; J trimming: 3 bases; junction bases outside the gene matches: 19. The CDR3 is CASKWSGSNRLTKETQYF. CDR3 bases: TGCGCCAGCAAATGGAGCGGGAGTAACCGGTTGACGAAAGAGACCCAGTACTTC.

This clonotype was counted many times. The chain employs TRBV12-3 or TRBV12-4 and TRBJ1-2; 7 nucleotides align to TRBD1. J lost 4 bases, V lost 4 bases, and 3 bases had no gene match. The CDR3 spans 13 residues. CDR3 amino acids: CASSSAGGYGYTF. Here the CDR3 DNA reads TGTGCCAGCAGTTCCGCAGGGGGCTATGGCTACACCTTC.

The chain has TRBV28 and TRBJ2-7; 7 bases match TRBD1. The CDR3 sequence is 18 residues long. CDR1 is MDHEN, CDR2 SYDVKM, per germline. J was trimmed by 2 bases and V by 6 bases; bases with no gene match: 19. The CDR3 is CASSPARPGRGSAYEQYF. Written as DNA, the CDR3 is TGTGCCAGCAGCCCCGCCAGGCCCGGCAGGGGGTCAGCCTACGAGCAGTACTTC.

This clonotype was detected ten times or more. The V and J genes are TRBV12-3 or TRBV12-4 and TRBJ2-2; 9 nucleotides match TRBD2. The CDR3 runs to 18 residues. Losses at the gene ends were 5 bases for V and 1 base for J; bases not matched to a gene: 11. The chain's CDR3 is CASSASIGLAKNTGELFF. The CDR3 region has the DNA TGTGCCAGCAGTGCCTCGATTGGACTAGCGAAGAACACCGGGGAGCTGTTTTTT.

This clonotype was counted at least ten times. The chain has TRBV6-2 or TRBV6-3 and TRBJ2-7, with 8 bases that match TRBD1. The CDR3 totals 14 residues. Germline V gene lookup returns CDR1 MNHEY and CDR2 SVGEGT. Losses at the gene ends were 8 bases for V and 1 base for J; bases not matched to a gene: 7. Here the CDR3 DNA reads TGTGCCAGCCAATACCGGGACAGGTCCTACGAGCAGTACTTC. Amino acids: CASQYRDRSYEQYF.

The rearrangement uses TRBV12-3 or TRBV12-4 and TRBJ2-7; D may be TRBD2 (5 bases). Trimming removed 4 bases from V and 4 bases from J, with 11 bases in between. There are 13 residues in the CDR3. The CDR3 spells CASSYGVVYEQYF. The DNA for the CDR3 is TGTGCCAGCAGTTACGGGGTGGTGTACGAGCAGTACTTC.

This clonotype was detected ten times or more. The chain uses TRBV2 and TRBJ1-1, with a possible D match to TRBD1 (6 bases). CDR1 is SNHLY, CDR2 FYNNEI, per germline. V was cut by 3 bases and J by 5 bases, with 16 bases left in between. CDR3 size: 15 residues. CDR3 amino acids: CASSEFQEGTTEAFF. In nucleotides, the CDR3 is TGTGCCAGCAGTGAGTTCCAGGAGGGGACAACTGAAGCTTTCTTT.

The chain is built from TRBV6-1 and TRBJ1-5; 7 bases map to TRBD1. Trimming took 5 bases from V and 1 from J; bases not matched to a gene: 5. Germline V gives CDR1 MNHNS, CDR2 SASEGT. This CDR3 has 15 residues. CDR3 loop: CASSRQGESNQPQHF. CDR3 bases: TGTGCCAGCAGTAGACAGGGAGAGAGCAATCAGCCCCAGCATTTT.

This clonotype was counted many times. This rearrangement joins TRBV11-1 to TRBJ2-2, with D tentatively TRBD2 (6 bases). This CDR3 comprises 16 residues. Germline V gene lookup returns CDR1 SGHAT and CDR2 FQDESV (reference sequence). V lost 0 bases and J lost 1, with 9 bases in between. The CDR3: CASSLAGGRNTGELFF. CDR3 coding DNA: TGTGCCAGCAGCTTAGCGGGAGGCAGGAACACCGGGGAGCTGTTTTTT.

In its sample, this clonotype was seen many times. This chain links TRBV20-1 with TRBJ1-2, with 8 nucleotides matching TRBD1. The CDR3 contains 16 residues. V lost 4 bases and J lost 1; bases outside the gene matches: 11. Germline V gene sequence: CDR1 DFQATT, CDR2 SNEGSKA (reference sequence). The CDR3 sequence: CSAIDPGQVINYGYTF. CDR3 coding DNA: TGCAGTGCTATAGACCCGGGACAGGTGATTAACTATGGCTACACCTTC.

This clonotype was observed many times. The chain employs TRBV7-8 and TRBJ1-2, with D tentatively TRBD1 (6 bases). This CDR3 region has 14 residues. Trimming removed 6 bases at V and 8 bases at J, with 19 bases between. CDR1 SGHVS and CDR2 FQNEAQ come from the germline V gene. This CDR3 reads CASSLQQGHRGYTF. The CDR3 coding sequence is TGTGCCAGCAGTCTTCAACAGGGTCATCGGGGCTACACCTTC.

V is TRBV6-1 and J is TRBJ1-2, with TRBD1 as a possible D gene (6 bases). CDR3 length: 12 residues. Trimming pared 10 bases from V and 6 bases from J, leaving 15 bases between. The germline V gene has CDR1 MNHNS and CDR2 SASEGT. This CDR3 is CATIPRGDGYTF. The CDR3 DNA is TGTGCCACTATACCCAGGGGAGATGGCTACACCTTC.

This clonotype was picked up many times. This chain connects TRBV19 to TRBJ2-7, with D possibly being TRBD1 or TRBD2 (5 bases each). The V end was cut by 5 bases, the J end by 2 bases, with 19 bases between. This CDR3 has 16 residues. The germline CDR1 and CDR2 sequences are LNHDA and SQIVND (reference sequence). CDR3 coding DNA: TGTGCCAGTAGTCCGGGGCCCCGCGGTGCTCCCTACGAGCAGTACTTC. Protein: CASSPGPRGAPYEQYF.

The sample holds many counts of this clonotype. V gene TRBV29-1 combines with J gene TRBJ2-5; TRBD2 matches 10 bases. The ends lost 4 bases at V and 9 bases at J; junction bases unmatched: 2. CDR1 and CDR2 from the germline V gene are SQVTM and ANQGSEA. The length of the CDR3 is 11 residues. The CDR3 bases are TGCAGCGTTGGGAGCGGGAGGGCCCAGTACTTC. It codes for CSVGSGRAQYF.

V is TRBV4-2 and J is TRBJ1-5; the D gene is possibly TRBD1 (5 bases). This CDR3 has 15 residues. Germline lookup yields CDR1 LGHNA and CDR2 YNFKEQ. Trimming took 0 bases from V and 7 from J, leaving 13 bases between them. As DNA, the CDR3 is TGTGCCAGCAGCCAAGACCCAAGGGGAGGGCAGCCCCAGCATTTT. Translated, it gives CASSQDPRGGQPQHF.

This clonotype was counted ten times or more. The chain recombines TRBV7-8 with TRBJ1-3; TRBD1 matches at 7 bases. The CDR3 totals 16 residues. CDR1 is SGHVS, CDR2 FQNEAQ, per germline. J was trimmed by 3 bases and V by 1 base; bases with no gene match: 6. The CDR3 region has the DNA TGTGCCAGCAGCTTAGTTGACAGGGCTGGTGGAAACACCATATATTTT. Protein product: CASSLVDRAGGNTIYF.

This clonotype appeared many times. The J gene is TRBJ2-3, the V gene TRBV4-1; D might be TRBD1 or TRBD2, each matching 5 bases. Per the germline V gene, CDR1 is MGHRA and CDR2 is YSYEKL. V lost 1 base to trimming and J lost 2 bases, with 13 bases between them. The CDR3 covers 16 residues. In DNA form, the CDR3 reads TGCGCCAGCAGCCAAGTACCGGGACCGTACACAGATACGCAGTATTTT. Translating it yields CASSQVPGPYTDTQYF.